The T cell receptor (beta chain) described here comes from a study of OX40 agonist ivuxolimab in advanced cancers. Findings and limits, study-wide: The study observed clonal expansion of CD4+ and CD8+ blood T cells by week 6 at 0.1 to 3.0 mg/kg. Some nonresponders additionally presented with little normalized T-cell clonal expansion. CD8+ T cells showed, on average, more clonal expansion than CD4+ cells.

CDR1 is SGDLS and CDR2 is YYNGEE in the germline V gene. The V gene end was trimmed by 0 bases and the J gene end by 4 bases; junction bases not matched to a gene: 1. The CDR3 contains 14 residues. Only in-frame clones appear in the TCRdb table, and some are missing; sequencing was by immunoSEQ multiplex PCR. The repertoire holds 30,000 to 35,000 clones, with 75% to 90% as singletons. A word on this clone: What it binds is unknown. This CDR3 is also generated by other DNA sequences in the sample.

Sequencing was performed on CD4+ or CD8+ T cells sorted from blood, taken in a trial of the OX40 agonist ivuxolimab. This rearrangement joins TRBV9 to TRBJ2-7, with 10 nucleotides matching TRBD2. The receptor's source is an adult with an advanced solid tumor such as melanoma, head and neck, liver or kidney cancer. The CDR3 bases are TGTGCCAGCAGCGTAGGTAGCGGGGGGTACGAGCAGTACTTC. It specifies CASSVGSGGYEQYF.